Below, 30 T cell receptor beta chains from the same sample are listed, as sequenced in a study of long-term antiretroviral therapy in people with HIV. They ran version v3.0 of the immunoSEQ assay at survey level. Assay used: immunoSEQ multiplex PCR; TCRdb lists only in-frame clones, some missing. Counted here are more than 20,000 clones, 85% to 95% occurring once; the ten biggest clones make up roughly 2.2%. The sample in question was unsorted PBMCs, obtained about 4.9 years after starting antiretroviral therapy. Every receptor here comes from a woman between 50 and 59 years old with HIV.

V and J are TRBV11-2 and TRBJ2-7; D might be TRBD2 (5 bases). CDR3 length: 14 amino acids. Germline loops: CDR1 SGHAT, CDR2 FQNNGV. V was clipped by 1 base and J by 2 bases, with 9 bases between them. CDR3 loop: CASSLAGKPYEQYF. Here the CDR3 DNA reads TGTGCCAGCAGCTTAGCCGGGAAGCCCTACGAGCAGTACTTC.

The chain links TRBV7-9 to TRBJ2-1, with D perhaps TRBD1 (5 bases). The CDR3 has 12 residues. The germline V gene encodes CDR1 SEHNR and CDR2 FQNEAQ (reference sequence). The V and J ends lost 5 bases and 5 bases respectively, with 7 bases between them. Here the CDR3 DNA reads TGTGCCAGCAGCCAGACAGACAATGAGCAGTTCTTC. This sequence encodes CASSQTDNEQFF.

CDR3 DNA: TGTGCCAGCAGGACGAAATCCTCCTACGAGCAGTACTTC. Residues: CASRTKSSYEQYF. The rearrangement joins TRBV6-1 to TRBJ2-7, with unresolved D. This CDR3 has 13 residues. V was cut by 6 bases and J by 0 bases, with 9 bases left in between. Germline V gene data show CDR1 as MNHNS and CDR2 as SASEGT.

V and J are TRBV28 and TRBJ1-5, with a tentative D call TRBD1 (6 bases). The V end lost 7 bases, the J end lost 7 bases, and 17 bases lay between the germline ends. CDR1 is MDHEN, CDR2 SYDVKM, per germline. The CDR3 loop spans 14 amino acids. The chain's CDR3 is CASTERGGAQPQHF. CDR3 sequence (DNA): TGTGCCAGCACTGAGCGGGGGGGCGCCCAGCCCCAGCATTTT.

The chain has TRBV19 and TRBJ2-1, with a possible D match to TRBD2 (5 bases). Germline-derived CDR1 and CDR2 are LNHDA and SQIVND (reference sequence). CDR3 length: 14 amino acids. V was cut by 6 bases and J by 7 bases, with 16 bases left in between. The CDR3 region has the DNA TGTGCCAGTAGGACTGGGAGTGGAATGAATGAGCAGTTCTTC. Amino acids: CASRTGSGMNEQFF.

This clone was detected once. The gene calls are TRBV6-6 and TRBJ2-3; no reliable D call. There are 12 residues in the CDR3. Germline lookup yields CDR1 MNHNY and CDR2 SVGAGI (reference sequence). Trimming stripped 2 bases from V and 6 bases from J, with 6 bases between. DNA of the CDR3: TGTGCCAGCAGTTACGGGCCCGATACGCAGTATTTT. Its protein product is CASSYGPDTQYF.

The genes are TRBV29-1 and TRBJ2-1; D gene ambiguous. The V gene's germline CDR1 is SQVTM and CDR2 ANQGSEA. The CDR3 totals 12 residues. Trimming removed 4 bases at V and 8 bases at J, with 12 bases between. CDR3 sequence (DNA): TGCAGCGTTGCTTGGCCGAGCCATGAGCAGTTCTTC. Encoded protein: CSVAWPSHEQFF.

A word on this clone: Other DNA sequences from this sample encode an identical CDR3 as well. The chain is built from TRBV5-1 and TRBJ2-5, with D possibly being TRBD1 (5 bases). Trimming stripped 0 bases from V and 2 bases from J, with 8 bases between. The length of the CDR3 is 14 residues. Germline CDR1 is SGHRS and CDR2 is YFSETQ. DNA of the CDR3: TGCGCCAGCAGCTTGGGGCAGGGACAAGAGACCCAGTACTTC. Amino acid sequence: CASSLGQGQETQYF.

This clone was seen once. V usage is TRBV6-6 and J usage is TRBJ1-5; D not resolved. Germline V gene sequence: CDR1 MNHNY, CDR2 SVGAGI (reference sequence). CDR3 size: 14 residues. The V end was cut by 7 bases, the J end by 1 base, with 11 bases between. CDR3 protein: CASNREASNQPQHF. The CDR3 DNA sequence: TGTGCCAGCAACCGAGAGGCAAGCAATCAGCCCCAGCATTTT.

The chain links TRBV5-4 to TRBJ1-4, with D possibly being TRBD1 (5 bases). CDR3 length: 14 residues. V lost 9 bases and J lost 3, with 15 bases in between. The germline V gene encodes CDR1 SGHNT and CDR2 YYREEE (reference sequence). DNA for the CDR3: TGTGCCACCAGGAGGGGATCGGCTAATGAAAAACTGTTTTTT. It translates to CATRRGSANEKLFF.

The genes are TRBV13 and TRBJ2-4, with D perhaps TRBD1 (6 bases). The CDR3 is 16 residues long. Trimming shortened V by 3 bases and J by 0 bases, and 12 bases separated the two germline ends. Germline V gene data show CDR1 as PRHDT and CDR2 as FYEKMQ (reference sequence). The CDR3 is CASSFRTALAKNIQYF. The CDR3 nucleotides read TGTGCCAGCAGCTTCCGGACAGCGCTAGCCAAAAACATTCAGTACTTC.

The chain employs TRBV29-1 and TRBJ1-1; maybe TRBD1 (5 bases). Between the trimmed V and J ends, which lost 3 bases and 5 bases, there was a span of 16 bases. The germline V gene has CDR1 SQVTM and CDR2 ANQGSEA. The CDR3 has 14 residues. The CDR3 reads CSVEAGRRKTEAFF. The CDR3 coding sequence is TGCAGCGTTGAGGCAGGGCGGAGGAAAACTGAAGCTTTCTTT.

The DNA for the CDR3 is TGTGCCAGCAGTCGACTAGCGGGAGGGTACGAGCAGTACTTC. Protein sequence: CASSRLAGGYEQYF. The V gene is TRBV28, the J gene TRBJ2-7; TRBD2 matches 14 bases. The CDR3 totals 14 residues. Germline CDR1 is MDHEN and CDR2 is SYDVKM. The V and J ends lost 5 bases and 4 bases, in that order; junction bases with no gene match: 1.

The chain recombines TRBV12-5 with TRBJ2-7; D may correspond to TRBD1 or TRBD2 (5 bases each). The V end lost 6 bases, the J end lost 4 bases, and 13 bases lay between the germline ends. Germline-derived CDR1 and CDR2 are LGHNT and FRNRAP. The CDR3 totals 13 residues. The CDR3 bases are TGTGCTAGTGGCCTCGGGACGCGATACGAGCAGTACTTC. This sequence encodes CASGLGTRYEQYF.

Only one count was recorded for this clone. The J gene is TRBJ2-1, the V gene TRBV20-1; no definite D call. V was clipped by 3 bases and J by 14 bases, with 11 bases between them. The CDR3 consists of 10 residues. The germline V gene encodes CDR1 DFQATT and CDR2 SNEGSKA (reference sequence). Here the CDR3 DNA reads TGCAGTGCTAGTCGGCTAGACAAGTTCTTC. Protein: CSASRLDKFF.

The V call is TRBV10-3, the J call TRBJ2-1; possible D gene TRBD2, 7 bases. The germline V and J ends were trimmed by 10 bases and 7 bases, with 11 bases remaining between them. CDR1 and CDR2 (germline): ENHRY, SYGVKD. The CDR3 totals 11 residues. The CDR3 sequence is CATEGGNEQFF. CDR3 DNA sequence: TGTGCCACCGAGGGGGGGAATGAGCAGTTCTTC.

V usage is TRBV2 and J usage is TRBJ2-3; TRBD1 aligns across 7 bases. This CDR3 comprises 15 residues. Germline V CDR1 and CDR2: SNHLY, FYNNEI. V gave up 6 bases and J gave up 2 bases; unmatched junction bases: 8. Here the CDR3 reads CASSPLTGNTDTQYF. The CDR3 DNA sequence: TGTGCCAGCAGCCCTCTGACAGGGAACACAGATACGCAGTATTTT. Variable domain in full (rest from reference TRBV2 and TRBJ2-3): EPEVTQTPSHQVTQMGQEVILRCVPISNHLYFYWYRQILGQKVEFLVSFYNNEISEKSEIFDDQFSVERPDGSNFTLKIRSTKLEDSAMYFCASSPLTGNTDTQYFGPGTRLTVL.

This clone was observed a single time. Here the CDR3 reads CASSLGLGQSSSYEQYF. Here the CDR3 DNA reads TGTGCCAGCAGCTTGGGCCTCGGACAGAGTTCTTCCTACGAGCAGTACTTC. The chain carries TRBV5-6 and TRBJ2-7, with a weak D call TRBD1 (6 bases). Trimming cost V 0 bases and J 1 base, with 17 bases left between them. The CDR3 covers 17 residues. Germline CDR1 and CDR2: SGHDT and YYEEEE.

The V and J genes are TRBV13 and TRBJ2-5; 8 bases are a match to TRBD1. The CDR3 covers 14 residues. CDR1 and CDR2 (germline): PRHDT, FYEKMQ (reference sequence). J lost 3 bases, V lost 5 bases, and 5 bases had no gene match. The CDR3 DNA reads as TGTGCCAGCAGCGCCGGACAGGGTAAAGAGACCCAGTACTTC. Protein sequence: CASSAGQGKETQYF.

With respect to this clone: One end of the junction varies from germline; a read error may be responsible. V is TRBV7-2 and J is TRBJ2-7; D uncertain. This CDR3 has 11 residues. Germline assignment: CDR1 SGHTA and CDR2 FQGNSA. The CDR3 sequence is CASSSPTRAAF. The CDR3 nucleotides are TGTGCCAGCAGCTCTCCTACTCGAGCCGCATTC.

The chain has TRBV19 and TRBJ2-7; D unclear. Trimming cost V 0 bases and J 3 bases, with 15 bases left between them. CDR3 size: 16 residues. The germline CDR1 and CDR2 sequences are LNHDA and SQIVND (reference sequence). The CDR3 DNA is TGTGCCAGTAGTATAGATGGCACCGGGCCATACTACGAGCAGTACTTC. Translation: CASSIDGTGPYYEQYF.

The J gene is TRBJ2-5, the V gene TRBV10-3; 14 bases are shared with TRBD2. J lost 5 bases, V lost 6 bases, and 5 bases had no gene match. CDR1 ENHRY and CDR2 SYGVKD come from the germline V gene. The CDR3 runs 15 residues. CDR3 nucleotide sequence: TGTGCCATCAGCTCCGGACTAGCGGGAGGTGAGACCCAGTACTTC. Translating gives CAISSGLAGGETQYF.

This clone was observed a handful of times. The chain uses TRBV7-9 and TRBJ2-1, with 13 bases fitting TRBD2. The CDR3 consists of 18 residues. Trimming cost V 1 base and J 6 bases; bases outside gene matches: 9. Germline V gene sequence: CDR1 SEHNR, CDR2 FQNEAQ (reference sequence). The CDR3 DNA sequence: TGTGCCAGCAGCTTAGGAAGGACTAGCGGGAGTCCTCTCAATGAGCAGTTCTTC. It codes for CASSLGRTSGSPLNEQFF.

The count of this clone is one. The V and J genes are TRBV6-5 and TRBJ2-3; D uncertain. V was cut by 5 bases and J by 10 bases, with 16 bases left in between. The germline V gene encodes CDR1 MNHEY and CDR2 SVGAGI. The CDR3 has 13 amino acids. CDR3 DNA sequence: TGTGCCAGCAGTCCTTCTGGTTCCCTAGCGCAGTATTTT. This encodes CASSPSGSLAQYF.

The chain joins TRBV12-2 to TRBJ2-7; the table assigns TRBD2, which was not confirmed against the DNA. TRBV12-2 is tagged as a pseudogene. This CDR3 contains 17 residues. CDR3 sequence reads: CASRLPPFRTSSYEQYF. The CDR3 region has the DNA TGTGCAAGTCGCTTACCCCCCTTTCGGACTAGCTCCTACGAGCAGTACTTC.

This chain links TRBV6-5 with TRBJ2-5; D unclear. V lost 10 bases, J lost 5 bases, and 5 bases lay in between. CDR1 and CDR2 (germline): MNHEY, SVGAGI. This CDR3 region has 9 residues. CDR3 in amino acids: CATSETQYF. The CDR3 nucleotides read TGTGCCACCTCGGAGACCCAGTACTTC.

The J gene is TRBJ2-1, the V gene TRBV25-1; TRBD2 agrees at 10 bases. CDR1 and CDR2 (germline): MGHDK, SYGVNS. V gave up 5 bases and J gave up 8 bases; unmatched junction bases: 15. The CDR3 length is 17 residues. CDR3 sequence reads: CASSQNPGLAGDHEQFF. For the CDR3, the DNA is TGTGCCAGCAGTCAGAACCCCGGGCTAGCGGGAGACCATGAGCAGTTCTTC.

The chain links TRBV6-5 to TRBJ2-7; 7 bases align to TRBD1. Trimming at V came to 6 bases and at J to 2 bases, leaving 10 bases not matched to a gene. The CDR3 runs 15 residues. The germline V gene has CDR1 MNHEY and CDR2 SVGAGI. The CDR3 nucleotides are TGTGCCAGCAGGGGGACAGCCTATTCAGCCTACGAGCAGTACTTC. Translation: CASRGTAYSAYEQYF.

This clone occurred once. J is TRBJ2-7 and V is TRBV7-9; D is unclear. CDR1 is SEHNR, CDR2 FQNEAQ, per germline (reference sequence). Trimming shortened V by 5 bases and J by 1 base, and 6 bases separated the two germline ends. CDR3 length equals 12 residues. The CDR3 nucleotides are TGTGCCAGCAGCCTTCAGTCCTACGAGCAGTACTTC. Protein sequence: CASSLQSYEQYF.

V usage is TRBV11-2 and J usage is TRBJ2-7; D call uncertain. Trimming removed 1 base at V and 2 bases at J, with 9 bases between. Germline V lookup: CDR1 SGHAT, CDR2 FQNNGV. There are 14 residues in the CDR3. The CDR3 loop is CASSLGRTTYEQYF. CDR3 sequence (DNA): TGTGCCAGCAGCTTAGGCCGTACCACCTACGAGCAGTACTTC.